The rows below give T cell receptor beta chains drawn from one sample of a study of blood T cell repertoires in COVID-19. Libraries were prepared by immunoSEQ multiplex PCR; TCRdb keeps only in-frame clonotypes and omits some of them. The sample contains tens of thousands of clones, about nine tenths of which appear only once. Material for sequencing was peripheral blood. The receptors come from a human donor with acute or convalescent COVID-19. The donor label of this sample is uncertain. Each CDR3 is given with its conserved first and last residue. D genes are given only for firm matches. Not every row has a clone size; where given, it reads once, few, many or a size class.

d_call	v_call	j_call	clone_size	cdr3_nt	cdr3_aa
TRBD1	TRBV2	TRBJ2-7	.	TGTGCCAGCAGTGGACAGGGAACCTACGAGCAGTACTTC	CASSGQGTYEQYF
TRBD1	TRBV29-1	TRBJ1-1	.	TGCAGCGCAAACAGGGGGCGATTCTCTGAAGCTTTCTTT	CSANRGRFSEAFF
TRBD2	TRBV29-1	TRBJ2-7	.	TGCAGCGTTGAGCCGACAGGGCGACTAGCGGGTGAGCAGTACTTC	CSVEPTGRLAGEQYF
.	TRBV3-1/TRBV3-2	TRBJ2-1	.	TGTGCCAGCAGCCAAGATCCGTCACGGTACAATGAGCAGTTCTTC	CASSQDPSRYNEQFF
TRBD2	TRBV9	TRBJ2-1	.	TGTGCCAGCAGCACCCTCGGACTAGTCGATGAGCAGTTCTTC	CASSTLGLVDEQFF
TRBD1	TRBV6-5	TRBJ1-5	.	TGTGCCACAGGGGTCATGGGACAGGGGGCTTTGTCCCAGCATTTT	CATGVMGQGALSQHF
TRBD2	TRBV5-4	TRBJ2-5	.	TGTGCCAGCCAGGGACTAGCGGGAGTGCAGGAGACCCAGTACTTC	CASQGLAGVQETQYF
.	TRBV2	TRBJ1-3	.	TGTGCCAGCATCCTGGACTTTCGCTCTGGAAACACCATATATTTT	CASILDFRSGNTIYF
.	TRBV19	TRBJ2-3	.	TGTGCCAGTAGTATTAGGCAGGGTAATACAGATACGCAGTATTTT	CASSIRQGNTDTQYF
TRBD2	TRBV12-3/TRBV12-4	TRBJ2-7	.	TGTGCCAGCGCAAGACTAGCGGAATACGAGCAGTACTTC	CASARLAEYEQYF
.	TRBV7-3	TRBJ2-5	.	TGTGCCAGCAGCTTAGGGTTACGGGAGACCCAGCACTTC	CASSLGLRETQHF
.	TRBV6-7	TRBJ1-1	few	TGTGCCAGCAGTTACTCCCGCCGGAGGCCAGATCCGAACACTGAAGCTTTCTTT	CASSYSRRRPDPNTEAFF
.	TRBV7-9	TRBJ1-1	few	TGTGCCAGCATTAGCGACATACGGACGACTGAAGCTTTCTTT	CASISDIRTTEAFF
TRBD2	TRBV27	TRBJ2-7	.	TGTGCCAGCAGTTTAGGGACTAAACGAAACGAGCAGTACTTC	CASSLGTKRNEQYF
.	TRBV19	TRBJ2-2	.	TGTGCCAGTAGTATCTACGGGAGTGGCACCGGGGAGCTGTTTTTT	CASSIYGSGTGELFF
TRBD2	TRBV28	TRBJ2-7	.	TGTGCCAGCACCATTGCCTCGACTAGCGCCTCTTACTACGAGCAGTACTTC	CASTIASTSASYYEQYF
TRBD2	TRBV29-1	TRBJ2-5	once	TGCAGCACGCAAGACGCTCTAGCGGGATTTGGGGAGACCCAGTACTTC	CSTQDALAGFGETQYF
.	TRBV6-5	TRBJ1-4	.	TGTGCCAGCAGTTACTCTAATAATGAAAAACTGTTTTTT	CASSYSNNEKLFF
.	TRBV10-1	TRBJ1-1	once	TGCGCCAGCAGTGAATATCGGATGAGGCACACTGAAGCTTTCTTT	CASSEYRMRHTEAFF
TRBD1	TRBV5-4	TRBJ1-1	.	TGTGCCAGCAGCTTGGCCGGGACAGCGAACACTGAAGCTTTCTTT	CASSLAGTANTEAFF
TRBD1	TRBV19	TRBJ1-3	.	TGTGCCACCGTGGACAGGGCGCAGGGCACCATATATTTT	CATVDRAQGTIYF
TRBD2	TRBV7-8	TRBJ2-1	.	TGTGCCAGCAGCCGATCGAGCGGGAGGATCTACAATGAGCAGTTCTTC	CASSRSSGRIYNEQFF
.	TRBV15	TRBJ1-2	.	TGTGCCACCAGCCAGGGATGGGGGGACTATGGCTACACCTTC	CATSQGWGDYGYTF
TRBD1	TRBV28	TRBJ2-2	.	TGTGCCAGCAGTACACCGGGACAGGGTGTGACCGGGGAGCTGTTTTTT	CASSTPGQGVTGELFF
.	TRBV7-3	TRBJ2-3	.	TGTGCCAGCAGCAGGTTGGCAGGCGGGGATACGCAGTATTTT	CASSRLAGGDTQYF
TRBD1	TRBV3-1/TRBV3-2	TRBJ1-5	.	TGTGCCAGCAGCTTGGGGACAGGGAATCAGCCCCAGCATTTT	CASSLGTGNQPQHF
TRBD2	TRBV3-1/TRBV3-2	TRBJ2-5	.	TGTGCCAGCAGCCGGGACGGGGGGGCCGGAGGGGAGACCCAGTACTTC	CASSRDGGAGGETQYF
TRBD2	TRBV5-4	TRBJ2-3	.	TGTGCCAGCAGCTCGAGGACTAGCGGGGGGACAAGCACAGATACGCAGTATTTT	CASSSRTSGGTSTDTQYF
.	TRBV18	TRBJ1-1	.	TGTGCCAGCTCCCTGGGAGAAATGAACACTGAAGCTTTCTTT	CASSLGEMNTEAFF
TRBD2	TRBV6-6	TRBJ2-1	few	TGTGCCAGCAGTTCCGGCCGACTAGCGGTCTACAATGAGCAGTTCTTC	CASSSGRLAVYNEQFF
.	TRBV5-4	TRBJ2-3	.	TGTGCCAGCAGCGTACAGCTAGATACGCAGTATTTT	CASSVQLDTQYF
.	TRBV9	TRBJ2-2	.	TGTGCCAGTTCCTCCCGGGGGGCGGGAGAAACCGGGGAGCTGTTTTTT	CASSSRGAGETGELFF
.	TRBV5-6	TRBJ1-1	.	TGTGCCAGCAGCGCAAGAACCGGGTACACTGAAGCTTTCTTT	CASSARTGYTEAFF
.	TRBV2	TRBJ1-2	.	TGTGCCAGCAGTAGCCAGGGGCCGGTGTATGGCTACACCTTC	CASSSQGPVYGYTF
.	TRBV13	TRBJ2-1	.	TGTGCCAGCAGCTTAGCGGGAAGCTCCTACAATGAGCAGTTCTTC	CASSLAGSSYNEQFF
TRBD1	TRBV28	TRBJ2-5	.	TGTGCCAGCAGTACCCGGGACAGGGGGTTGGGAGAGACCCAGTACTTC	CASSTRDRGLGETQYF
.	TRBV10-1	TRBJ1-1	.	TGCGCCAGCAGAGAAAATATTTTGAGTGAAGCTTTCTTT	CASRENILSEAFF
TRBD2	TRBV5-6	TRBJ2-2	.	TGTGCCAGCAGCCCTGGGGGAGGGCGCGATAGTCCCGGGGAGCTGTTTTTT	CASSPGGGRDSPGELFF
.	TRBV10-1	TRBJ2-1	once	TGCGCCAGCAGCAGAGGCGGGACCGACAATGAGCAGTTCTTC	CASSRGGTDNEQFF
TRBD1	TRBV5-1	TRBJ1-4	.	TGCGCCAGCAGCTTGGGCGGGACAGCAACTAATGAAAAACTGTTTTTT	CASSLGGTATNEKLFF
.	TRBV2	TRBJ1-1	.	TGTGCCAGCGAGACGGACAGGAACACTGAAGCTTTCTTT	CASETDRNTEAFF
TRBD2	TRBV28	TRBJ2-5	.	TGTGCCAGTAGACTAGCGGGGGGTTGGGAGACCCAGTACTTC	CASRLAGGWETQYF
.	TRBV7-8	TRBJ1-3	few	TGTGCCAGCAGCTTAGCGACACAGCCGAGCTCTGGAAACACCATATATTTT	CASSLATQPSSGNTIYF
.	TRBV30	TRBJ1-3	.	TGTGCCTGGAGTGTGGCGGGAAGCTTCTCTGGAAACACCATATATTTT	CAWSVAGSFSGNTIYF
TRBD1	TRBV19	TRBJ1-2	.	TGTGCCAGTAGGGGGACAGGTGCCTATGGCTACACCTTC	CASRGTGAYGYTF